What follows are 12 T cell receptor beta chains derived from one specimen sequenced in a study of T cells in tuberculosis. Method: immunoSEQ multiplex PCR; TCRdb's copy keeps in-frame clones and lacks some. The sample lists 70,000 to 95,000 clones, approximately 91% seen once, with approximately 2% in the top ten. Thawed, overnight-rested PBMC were stained with GMM-loaded CD1B tetramer, viability dye and anti-CD3, then sorted. The lipid loaded on the CD1B tetramers was C32 glucose monomycolate from Rhodococcus equi. The sequencing sample was made of CD1b-GMM tetramer-negative cells sorted from PBMCs. These receptors came from an adult woman with latent tuberculosis.

This chain uses TRBV27 with TRBJ1-2; weak D call: TRBD1 (5 bases). The V and J ends lost 7 bases and 4 bases respectively, with 19 bases between them. The CDR3 covers 15 residues. CDR1 MNHEY and CDR2 SMNVEV come from the germline V gene (reference sequence). The DNA for the CDR3 is TGTGCCAGCAAAAATCTCCAGGGTTTTGGCTATGGCTACACCTTC. Translation gives CASKNLQGFGYGYTF.

This chain links TRBV7-8 with TRBJ2-2, with D unresolved. V was cut by 2 bases and J by 5 bases, with 6 bases left in between. Germline CDR1 reads SGHVS; CDR2 reads FQNEAQ. This CDR3 contains 13 residues. In DNA form, the CDR3 reads TGTGCCAGCAGCTTATACTCGACCGGGGAGCTGTTTTTT. Translating it yields CASSLYSTGELFF.

This clone was observed once. This chain uses TRBV18 with TRBJ1-5; a weak D match, TRBD1 (6 bases). V was clipped by 3 bases and J by 1 base, with 19 bases between them. The CDR3 is made up of 18 amino acids. CDR1 and CDR2 (germline): KGHSH, LQKENI. The CDR3 sequence: CASSPSGTTLRSNQPQHF. For the CDR3, the DNA is TGTGCCAGCTCACCGTCCGGGACAACCCTAAGGAGCAATCAGCCCCAGCATTTT. The full variable domain, with the rest looked up from reference TRBV18 and TRBJ1-5, is NAGVMQNPRHLVRRRGQEARLRCSPMKGHSHVYWYRQLPEEGLKFMVYLQKENIIDESGMPKERFSAEFPKEGPSILRIQQVVRGDSAAYFCASSPSGTTLRSNQPQHFGDGTRLSIL.

The chain couples TRBV7-6 to TRBJ2-2, with 9 bases that match TRBD2. Trimming removed 1 base from V and 5 bases from J; junction bases left unmatched: 5. Per the germline V gene, CDR1 is SGHVS and CDR2 is FNYEAQ. The CDR3 consists of 16 residues. DNA of the CDR3: TGTGCCAGCAGCTTAGAAGCTCTAGCGGGGACCGGGGAGCTGTTTTTT. As protein: CASSLEALAGTGELFF.

V usage is TRBV5-6 and J usage is TRBJ1-3; 9 bases fit TRBD1. V shed 3 bases and J 2 bases; nucleotides not matched to a gene: 6. There are 16 residues in the CDR3. Germline V gives CDR1 SGHDT, CDR2 YYEEEE. The CDR3 here is CASSWGTGGAGNTIYF. CDR3 DNA: TGTGCCAGCAGCTGGGGAACAGGGGGCGCTGGAAACACCATATATTTT.

This clone was counted a few times. The rearrangement joins TRBV7-9 to TRBJ2-5, with 7 bases aligning to TRBD1. Germline CDR1 SEHNR, CDR2 FQNEAQ (reference sequence). This CDR3 spans 16 amino acids. Germline trimming cut 5 bases from V and 3 bases from J; bases unmatched to any gene: 12. The CDR3 region is CASSGRGGQDKETQYF. The CDR3 region has the DNA TGTGCCAGCAGCGGGCGAGGGGGCCAGGACAAAGAGACCCAGTACTTC.

This clone was detected only a few times. This sequence joins TRBV7-9 and TRBJ1-4, with 7 bases that match TRBD1. There are 16 residues in the CDR3. Unmatched junction bases numbered 7, after V lost 1 base and J lost 5 bases. Looked up from germline, CDR1 is SEHNR and CDR2 is FQNEAQ (reference sequence). Here the CDR3 DNA reads TGTGCCAGCAGCTTAGGTCGGACAGGCCCAAATGAAAAACTGTTTTTT. Translating it yields CASSLGRTGPNEKLFF.

This sequence joins TRBV2 and TRBJ1-2, with 9 bases lining up with TRBD1. The CDR3 runs to 14 residues. Germline V gene sequence: CDR1 SNHLY, CDR2 FYNNEI. J was trimmed by 1 base and V by 5 bases; bases with no gene match: 2. In DNA form, the CDR3 reads TGTGCCAGCAGTCCGGGACAGGGTAACTATGGCTACACCTTC. Encoded protein: CASSPGQGNYGYTF.

The chain is built from TRBV7-9 and TRBJ1-2; 7 bases line up with TRBD1. Germline V CDR1 and CDR2: SEHNR, FQNEAQ (reference sequence). The CDR3 runs 15 residues. With 7 bases clipped from V and 0 bases from J, the junction kept 8 bases outside the gene matches. CDR3 nucleotides: TGTGCCAGCACCCCCTCGGGACAGCCTAACTATGGCTACACCTTC. Encoded protein: CASTPSGQPNYGYTF.

The rearrangement links TRBV6-5 to TRBJ2-3; 8 positions agree with TRBD1. This CDR3 has 16 residues. V gave up 4 bases and J gave up 2 bases; unmatched junction bases: 8. Germline loops: CDR1 MNHEY, CDR2 SVGAGI. The CDR3: CASSSGQGFYTDTQYF. The CDR3 DNA follows: TGTGCCAGCAGTTCAGGACAGGGTTTTTACACAGATACGCAGTATTTT.

Remarks on this clone: The identical CDR3 is also encoded by other nucleotide sequences in the sample. The chain carries TRBV7-3 and TRBJ2-3; the D gene is possibly TRBD2 (7 bases). V was trimmed by 3 bases and J by 2 bases, leaving 12 bases between them. CDR3 size: 15 residues. Germline-derived CDR1 and CDR2 are SGHTA and FQGTGA. The CDR3 region is CASSLTGGLTDTQYF. The CDR3 DNA is TGTGCCAGCAGCTTGACGGGGGGCCTCACAGATACGCAGTATTTT. The full variable domain, completed using reference TRBV7-3 and TRBJ2-3, is GAGVSQTPSNKVTEKGKYVELRCDPISGHTALYWYRQSLGQGPEFLIYFQGTGAADDSGLPNDRFFAVRPEGSVSTLKIQRTERGDSAVYLCASSLTGGLTDTQYFGPGTRLTVL.

This clone was observed a few times. V is TRBV4-1 and J is TRBJ1-3; D is ambiguous. This CDR3 comprises 15 residues. The V end was cut by 3 bases, the J end by 0 bases, with 9 bases between. CDR1 is MGHRA and CDR2 is YSYEKL in the germline V gene. The CDR3 bases are TGCGCCAGCAGCCAGCAGGTGAGCTCTGGAAACACCATATATTTT. The encoded protein is CASSQQVSSGNTIYF.